This TCR beta chain was captured by sequencing in a study of T cells in Graves' hyperthyroidism and ophthalmopathy. The CDR3 totals 15 residues. V shed 6 bases and J shed 6 bases, with 21 bases lying between them. From germline, CDR1 is LNHDA and CDR2 SQIVND (reference sequence). This clonotype was seen a handful of times. TCR beta CDR3 sequences were amplified from RNA transcripts. Researchers ran a first-round RT-PCR on the TCR CDR3 using the HTBI primer set. Each CDR3 protein gets one entry after TCRdb re-called the multiplex PCR reads with MiXCR. The sample lists about 720,000 distinct CDR3 sequences, 15% to 20% occurring once.

Sequenced sample: blood. The origin of this receptor is a man younger than 30 with Graves' hyperthyroidism. V gene TRBV19 combines with J gene TRBJ2-7, with a tentative D call TRBD1 (5 bases). This CDR3 reads CASSISRARVLEQYF. The CDR3 DNA follows: TGTGCCAGTAGCATTTCAAGGGCCAGGGTCCTCGAGCAGTACTTC.